One and the same sample provided the 19 T cell receptor beta chains below, sequenced in a study of T cell changes during pregnancy in multiple sclerosis. Data came from immunoSEQ multiplex PCR; TCRdb stores just in-frame clones and leaves some out. Of under 50,000 clones in the sample, approximately 95% were seen once. Sequencing used CD8+ T cells from peripheral blood mononuclear cells, obtained in the first trimester of pregnancy. All receptors derive from a female donor with multiple sclerosis, enrolled in a pregnancy study.

This clone showed up just once. The chain recombines TRBV11-3 with TRBJ2-7, with 9 bases fitting TRBD1. CDR1 is SGHNT, CDR2 YENEEA, per germline. The V gene end was trimmed by 4 bases and the J gene end by 0 bases; junction bases not matched to a gene: 7. The CDR3 is 16 amino acids. CDR3 in amino acids: CASSSTGTGNSYEQYF. The DNA of the CDR3 is TGTGCCAGCAGCTCAACTGGGACAGGGAACTCCTACGAGCAGTACTTC.

The rearrangement uses TRBV27 and TRBJ2-7; 7 bases fit TRBD2. Germline-derived CDR1 and CDR2 are MNHEY and SMNVEV (reference sequence). The CDR3 length is 15 residues. With V trimmed by 6 bases and J by 3 bases, 11 bases remained unmatched. CDR3 in amino acids: CASSLTSGMGYEQYF. CDR3 DNA: TGTGCCAGCAGCCTCACGAGCGGGATGGGCTACGAGCAGTACTTC.

The chain recombines TRBV13 with TRBJ2-1; weak D call: TRBD2 (5 bases). CDR3 size: 17 residues. Trimming stripped 5 bases from V and 5 bases from J, with 22 bases between. Germline CDR1 PRHDT, CDR2 FYEKMQ (reference sequence). CDR3 region: CASSRGGQVIFNNEQFF. CDR3 coding DNA: TGTGCCAGCAGCCGGGGTGGGCAGGTTATTTTTAACAATGAGCAGTTCTTC.

The chain carries TRBV19 and TRBJ2-1, with 8 bases aligning to TRBD1. Germline V gene lookup returns CDR1 LNHDA and CDR2 SQIVND (reference sequence). V trimming: 6 bases; J trimming: 7 bases; junction bases outside the gene matches: 11. The CDR3 runs to 15 residues. The CDR3 sequence: CASSSGQGLGNEQFF. CDR3 DNA: TGTGCCAGTAGCTCAGGACAGGGACTGGGTAATGAGCAGTTCTTC.

The rearrangement joins TRBV27 to TRBJ1-2, with D unresolved. V dropped 8 bases and J dropped 0 bases, with 10 bases sitting between them. The CDR3 has 13 amino acids. Germline CDR1 is MNHEY and CDR2 is SMNVEV (reference sequence). CDR3 loop: CASLSPTNYGYTF. CDR3 bases: TGTGCCAGCCTTTCCCCTACTAACTATGGCTACACCTTC.

The CDR3 coding sequence is TGCGCCAGCAGCGGAACAGGGGGCAGCACTGAAGCTTTCTTT. It translates to CASSGTGGSTEAFF. The gene calls are TRBV10-1 and TRBJ1-1; 9 nucleotides match TRBD1. The CDR3 is made up of 14 amino acids. In germline, CDR1 is WNHNN, CDR2 SYGVQD (reference sequence). V shed 6 bases, J shed 4 bases, and the junction held 6 bases outside the gene matches.

V gene TRBV4-1 combines with J gene TRBJ2-7, with 9 bases identical to TRBD1. CDR1 and CDR2 (germline): MGHRA, YSYEKL. The CDR3 is made up of 13 amino acids. V was pared by 4 bases and J by 7 bases, with 5 bases of the junction left unmatched. Here the CDR3 reads CASSRDRVREQYF. Written as DNA, the CDR3 is TGCGCCAGCAGCCGGGACAGGGTGAGGGAGCAGTACTTC.

The gene calls are TRBV15 and TRBJ2-7; possibly TRBD2 for D (6 bases). In germline, CDR1 is LNHNV, CDR2 YYDKDF (reference sequence). The length of the CDR3 is 19 residues. V was cut by 0 bases and J by 4 bases, with 25 bases left in between. The CDR3 DNA reads TGTGCCACCAGCAGAGAGTCCTCCCTTGGTAGCGGCCTTCGGTACGAGCAGTACTTC. It yields the protein CATSRESSLGSGLRYEQYF.

The rearrangement links TRBV14 to TRBJ2-1, with 10 bases matching TRBD2. Germline V lookup: CDR1 SGHDN, CDR2 FVKESK. The CDR3 covers 16 residues. With 3 bases clipped from V and 8 bases from J, the junction kept 10 bases outside the gene matches. This CDR3 is CASSQEVLAGADEQFF. The CDR3 region has the DNA TGTGCCAGCAGCCAGGAGGTGCTAGCGGGAGCTGATGAGCAGTTCTTC.

The chain carries TRBV27 and TRBJ2-1; 9 nucleotides agree with TRBD2. V was pared by 10 bases and J by 4 bases, with 11 bases of the junction left unmatched. This CDR3 comprises 15 residues. Germline lookup yields CDR1 MNHEY and CDR2 SMNVEV (reference sequence). The CDR3 DNA reads as TGTGCCACACTTGATAGCGGGAGTTTTTACAATGAGCAGTTCTTC. Amino acids: CATLDSGSFYNEQFF.

This chain joins TRBV28 and TRBJ2-7; possible D gene TRBD2, 5 bases. Trimming took off 2 bases at V and 6 bases at J, with 14 bases between the two ends. CDR3 length equals 14 residues. Germline assignment: CDR1 MDHEN and CDR2 SYDVKM. The CDR3 DNA reads as TGTGCCAGCAGTTTAGGGCTAGCATACGTCGAGCAGTACTTC. This translates into CASSLGLAYVEQYF.

The table lists this clone with a count of one. The CDR3 DNA reads TGTGCCAGTAGTGCAGAGGGGGCGTGGGTTGAAAAACTGTTTTTT. Amino acid sequence: CASSAEGAWVEKLFF. The genes are TRBV19 and TRBJ1-4, with 7 bases fitting TRBD1. The CDR3 has 15 amino acids. The germline V gene has CDR1 LNHDA and CDR2 SQIVND (reference sequence). Germline trimming cut 5 bases from V and 7 bases from J; bases unmatched to any gene: 10.

This chain connects TRBV27 to TRBJ1-1; tentative D call: TRBD1 (6 bases). This CDR3 has 15 amino acids. V gave up 4 bases and J gave up 0 bases, with 12 bases separating them. From germline, CDR1 is MNHEY and CDR2 SMNVEV (reference sequence). The CDR3 sequence: CASSWGGGMNTEAFF. CDR3 nucleotides: TGTGCCAGCAGTTGGGGGGGCGGAATGAACACTGAAGCTTTCTTT.

The chain is built from TRBV27 and TRBJ2-1, with D possibly being TRBD2 (6 bases). The germline V gene encodes CDR1 MNHEY and CDR2 SMNVEV (reference sequence). V lost 0 bases and J lost 6, with 12 bases in between. The CDR3 extends over 15 amino acids. The CDR3 region has the DNA TGTGCCAGCAGTTTATCGGGGCTAGCGCCCAATGAGCAGTTCTTC. Its protein is CASSLSGLAPNEQFF.

CDR3 bases: TGTGCCAGCAGTCCGAATTTGCGGGAGGGCCCATTGGAGCAGTACTTC. This gives the protein CASSPNLREGPLEQYF. The chain has TRBV28 and TRBJ2-7; 9 bases map to TRBD2. This CDR3 comprises 16 residues. Germline V gives CDR1 MDHEN, CDR2 SYDVKM. Trimming at V came to 5 bases and at J to 7 bases, leaving 15 bases not matched to a gene.

V is TRBV11-2 and J is TRBJ1-1; D is undetermined. Trimming cost V 3 bases and J 1 base, with 6 bases left between them. This CDR3 is built from 13 residues. CDR1 and CDR2 from the germline V gene are SGHAT and FQNNGV. The CDR3 sequence: CASSFQWNTEAFF. CDR3 DNA sequence: TGTGCCAGCAGCTTCCAATGGAACACTGAAGCTTTCTTT.

This clone occurred once. V is TRBV4-3 and J is TRBJ2-7; no reliable D call. Germline V CDR1 and CDR2: LGHNA, YSLEER. V was clipped by 0 bases and J by 3 bases, with 6 bases between them. The CDR3 extends over 13 amino acids. Written as DNA, the CDR3 is TGCGCCAGCAGCCAAGATGGGCACTACGAGCAGTACTTC. This codes for CASSQDGHYEQYF.

V is TRBV19 and J is TRBJ1-5; D remains ambiguous. The ends were cut back, 7 bases at V and 2 bases at J, with 6 bases in the middle. Per the germline V gene, CDR1 is LNHDA and CDR2 is SQIVND (reference sequence). This CDR3 has 12 amino acids. CDR3 residues: CASTRGNQPQHF. CDR3 coding DNA: TGTGCCAGTACGAGAGGCAATCAGCCCCAGCATTTT.

V and J are TRBV9 and TRBJ1-3; no definite D call. The CDR3 runs 10 residues. V was trimmed by 7 bases and J by 7 bases, leaving 6 bases between them. Germline V lookup: CDR1 SGDLS, CDR2 YYNGEE. The CDR3 sequence is CASAGNTIYF. The CDR3 DNA follows: TGTGCCAGCGCCGGGAACACCATATATTTT.